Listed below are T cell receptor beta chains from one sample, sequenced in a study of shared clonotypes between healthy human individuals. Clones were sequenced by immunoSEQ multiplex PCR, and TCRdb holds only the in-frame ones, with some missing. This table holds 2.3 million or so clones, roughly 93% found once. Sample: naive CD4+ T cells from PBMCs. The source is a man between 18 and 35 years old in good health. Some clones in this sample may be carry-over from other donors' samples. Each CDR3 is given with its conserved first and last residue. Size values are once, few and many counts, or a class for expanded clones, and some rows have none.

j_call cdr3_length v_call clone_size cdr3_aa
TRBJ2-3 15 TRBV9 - CASSVVPERTDTQYF
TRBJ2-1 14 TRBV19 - CASSGTGARGEQFF
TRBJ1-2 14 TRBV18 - CASSPSPLESGYTF
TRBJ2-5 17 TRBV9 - CASSKGGSGSGSETQYF
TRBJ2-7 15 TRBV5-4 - CASSSEGLAAYEQYF
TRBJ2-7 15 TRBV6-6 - CASTRGLAGLYEQYF
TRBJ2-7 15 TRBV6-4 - CASSVRPGNYYEQYF
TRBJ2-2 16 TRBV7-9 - CASSQLGTWGTGELFF
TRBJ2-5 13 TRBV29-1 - CSVSDRTQETQYF
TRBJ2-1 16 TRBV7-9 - CASSLGPGQGADEQFF
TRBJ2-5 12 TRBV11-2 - CATSAGQETQYF
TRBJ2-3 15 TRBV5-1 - CASRGLAGVEGTQYF
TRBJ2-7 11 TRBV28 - CASSLPTEQYF
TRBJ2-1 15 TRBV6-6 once CASSATGGSYNEQFF
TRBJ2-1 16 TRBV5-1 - CASSDSGIRSYNEQFF
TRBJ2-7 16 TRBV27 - CASSPGLTSVSYEQYF
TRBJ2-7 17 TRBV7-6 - CATRGDRGSLTSYEQYF
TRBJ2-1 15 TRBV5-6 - CASRHRGKSYNEQFF
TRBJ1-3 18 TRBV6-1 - CASSEVSWGSGSGNTIYF
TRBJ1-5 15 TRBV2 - CASSEDRGNNQPQHF
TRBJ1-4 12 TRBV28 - CASSVVGGKLFF
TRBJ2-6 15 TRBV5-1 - CASQQGATGANVLTF